The present entry profiles one T cell receptor beta chain with its context. Its antigen is not yet known. The sample holds no much larger clone one base away, and base qualities are not on file. This entry is derived from a study of blood T cell repertoires in COVID-19 (dated by TCRdb to 2018 to 2021). In terms of the full investigation: Samples covering the acute and convalescent phases of COVID-19 were provided by collaborators in the United States, Italy and Spain. Where HLA class I and class II types were available, the types were taken from metadata supplied by the sample provider, not from assay-based typing. Samples were obtained from the ongoing ImmuneRACE study (first 160 participants) and from 950 to 1,500 subjects provided by 6 global collaborators. A freely available public database, intended as a resource for researchers studying the immune response to SARS-CoV-2, is where the repertoires were released. The material from the prospective study consisted of cDNA or gDNA derived from T cells, B-cell-depleted T cells, or PBMCs. Subjects who had been exposed to COVID-19, were actively infected with it, or had recovered from it provided the deeply sampled blood TCRbeta repertoires that made up the dataset. The sample metadata nearly always contained a de-identified subject ID, COVID-19 status, age in years and sex.

The immunoSEQ Assay, a bias-controlled multiplex PCR, was used to amplify TCRbeta CDR3 regions from genomic DNA. As for the authors' bioinformatics: Within the assay, amplification of reference gene primers was used to estimate how many nucleated cells each sample contained. Sequence reads were collapsed and filtered to measure the absolute abundance of every unique TCRbeta CDR3 rearrangement. For each sample, productive Simpson clonality was calculated by taking the square root of Simpson's diversity index across productive rearrangements. Not all clones reach the TCRdb copy of this immuneACCESS table, which keeps in-frame sequences only. Checked studies attribute under half of the gap to unresolved V genes and leave the rest unexplained. The D gene and trimming were derived from the DNA, and the V and J assignments and clone size from that table. The sample records approximately 63,000 clones, 76% of which are singletons. The ten biggest clones cover roughly 47% of the sample.

Study-wide conclusions, independent of this receptor: How much clinical and demographic metadata was included differed by source and by participant, and the metadata was provided uncurated.

Whole blood was collected in K2EDTA tubes by collaborating institutions according to the institutions' own protocols. For TCRbeta analysis, collaborator samples were shipped as frozen whole blood, as isolated PBMCs, or as DNA extracted from either sample type. Cut back by 4 bases and 6 bases, the V and J ends lie 14 bases apart. The CDR3 sequence holds 13 residues, the cysteine and phenylalanine included. Of all the DNA, just the CDR3 is kept, 39 bases in frame from base 1. Reading the germline V gene gives CDR1 SQVTM and CDR2 ANQGSEA. This sequence originates from a woman of 80 years or more with acute or convalescent COVID-19. The sample comprised peripheral blood. The chain joins TRBV29-1 to TRBJ2-3, and the D gene may be TRBD2, 6 bases matching. The DNA is as follows: TGCAGCGTTGGTATCGGGAGAGGTGATACGCAGTATTTT. The encoded protein is CSVGIGRGDTQYF.